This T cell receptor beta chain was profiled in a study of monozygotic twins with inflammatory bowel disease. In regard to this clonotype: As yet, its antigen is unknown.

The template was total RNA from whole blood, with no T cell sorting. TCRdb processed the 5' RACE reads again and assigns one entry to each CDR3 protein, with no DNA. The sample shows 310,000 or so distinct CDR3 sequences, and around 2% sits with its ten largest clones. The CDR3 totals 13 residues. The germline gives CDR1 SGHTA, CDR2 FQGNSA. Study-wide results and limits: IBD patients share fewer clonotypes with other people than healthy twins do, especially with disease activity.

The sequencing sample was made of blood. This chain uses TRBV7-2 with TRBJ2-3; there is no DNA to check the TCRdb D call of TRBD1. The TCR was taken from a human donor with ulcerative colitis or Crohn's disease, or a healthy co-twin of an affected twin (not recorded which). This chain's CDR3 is CASSARGWDTQYF.